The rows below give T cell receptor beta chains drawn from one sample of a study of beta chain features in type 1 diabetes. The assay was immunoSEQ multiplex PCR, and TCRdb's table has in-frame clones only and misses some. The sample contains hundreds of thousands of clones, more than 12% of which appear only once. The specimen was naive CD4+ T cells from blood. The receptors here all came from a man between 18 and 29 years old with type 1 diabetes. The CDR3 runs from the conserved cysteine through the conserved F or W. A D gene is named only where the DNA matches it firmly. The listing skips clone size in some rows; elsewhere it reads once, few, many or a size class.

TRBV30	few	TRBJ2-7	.	TGTGCCTGGAGTCCGACCTGGGGCGAAGGCTACGAGCAGTACTTC	CAWSPTWGEGYEQYF
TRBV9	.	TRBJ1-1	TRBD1	TGTGCCAGCAGCGTATCCATCTTGACAGGGGGAAACACTGAAGCTTTCTTT	CASSVSILTGGNTEAFF
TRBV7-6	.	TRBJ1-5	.	TGTGCCAGCAGCTTAGTCGCCGGCGGCGGTCAAGGGGCCCAGCATTTT	CASSLVAGGGQGAQHF
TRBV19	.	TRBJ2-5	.	TGTGCCAGTAGTTATGGCGGCAGTGCACAAGAGACCCAGTACTTC	CASSYGGSAQETQYF
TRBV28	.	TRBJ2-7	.	TGTGCCAGCAGCCATGGTAGGGGCTACGAGCAGTACTTC	CASSHGRGYEQYF
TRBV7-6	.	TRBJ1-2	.	TGTGCCAGCAGCTTAGCAGGGGATGGCTACACCTTC	CASSLAGDGYTF
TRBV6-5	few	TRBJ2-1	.	TGTGCCAGCACCTCCTGGGTGGGGGGCGACAATGAGCAGTTCTTC	CASTSWVGGDNEQFF
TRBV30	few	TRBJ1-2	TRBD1	TGTGCCGGAGACAGGGACACCTTC	CAGDRDTF
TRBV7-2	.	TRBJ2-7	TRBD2	TGTGCCAGCAGCTTGGGTCGAGCGGGAGGGCCTAAGTACGAGCAGTACTTC	CASSLGRAGGPKYEQYF
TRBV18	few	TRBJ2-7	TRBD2	TGTGCCAGCTCACCAGGCACAGCGGGGAACTCCTACGAGCAGTACTTC	CASSPGTAGNSYEQYF
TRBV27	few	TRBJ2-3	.	TGTGCCAGCAGTTCACCGCTCTCGGCAGATACGCAGTATTTT	CASSSPLSADTQYF
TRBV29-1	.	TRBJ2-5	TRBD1	TGCAGGGGCGGTCCAGGACAGGGGCGGGAGACCCAGTACTTC	CRGGPGQGRETQYF
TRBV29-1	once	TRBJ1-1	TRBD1	TGCAGCGTTAAAAGACAGGGGTGGGGTACTGAAGCTTTCTTT	CSVKRQGWGTEAFF
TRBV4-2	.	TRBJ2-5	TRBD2	TGTGCCAGCAGCCAAGGACTAGCGGCCAAAGAGACCCAGTACTTC	CASSQGLAAKETQYF
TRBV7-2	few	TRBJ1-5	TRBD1	TGTGCCAGCGCGGGACAGGCTGGCAATCAGCCCCAGCATTTT	CASAGQAGNQPQHF
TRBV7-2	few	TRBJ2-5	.	TGTGCCAGCAGCCCCGGGACGGCTCAAGAGACCCAGTACTTC	CASSPGTAQETQYF
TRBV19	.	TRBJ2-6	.	TGTGCCAGTAGTGGTCAAAACTCTGGGGCCAACGTCCTGACTTTC	CASSGQNSGANVLTF
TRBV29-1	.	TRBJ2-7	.	TGCAGCGTTGGAAGCGTCGGGATCTCCTACGAGCAGTACTTC	CSVGSVGISYEQYF
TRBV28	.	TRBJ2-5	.	TGTGCCAGCAGTTCCCCCGGACAGAAAGAGACCCAGTACTTC	CASSSPGQKETQYF
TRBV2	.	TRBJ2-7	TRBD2	TGTGCCAGCAGAAACGGGAGGCCCTCCTACGAGCAGTACTTC	CASRNGRPSYEQYF
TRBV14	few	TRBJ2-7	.	TGTGCCAGCAGTCCATTTTCAGGATTCTACGAGCAGTACTTC	CASSPFSGFYEQYF
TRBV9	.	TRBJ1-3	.	TGTGCCAGCAGCGTAGAGACGGCTGGAAACACCATATATTTT	CASSVETAGNTIYF
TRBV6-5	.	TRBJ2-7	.	TGTGCCAGCAGTTGGCAGGCCGCCTACGAGCAGTACTTC	CASSWQAAYEQYF
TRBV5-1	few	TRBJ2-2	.	TGCGCCAGCAGCTTGTTGAGCACCGGGGAGCTGTTTTTT	CASSLLSTGELFF
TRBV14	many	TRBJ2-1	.	TGTGCCAGCAGCCAAGCCCGGAGGAATGAGCAGTTCTTC	CASSQARRNEQFF
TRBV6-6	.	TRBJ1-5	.	TGTGCCAGCAGTTACGGGACTCCTAATCAGCCCCAGCATTTT	CASSYGTPNQPQHF
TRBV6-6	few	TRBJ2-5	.	TGTGCCAGCAGCCGTGACGGGCAAGAGACCCAGTACTTC	CASSRDGQETQYF